This TCR beta chain was documented in a study of blood T cell repertoires in COVID-19. Looking at the study overall: Samples came from the United States, Italy and Spain, spanning acute and convalescent COVID-19.

Methods used by the authors: Reference gene primer amplification gave estimated nucleated cell counts. Profiling relied on immunoSEQ multiplex PCR, and the TCRdb table lists in-frame clones only, not all of them. V and J calls and clone size are given by that table; D and trimming were obtained from the DNA. The data contain 150,000 or so clones, around 79% of them singletons. Seattle patients were enrolled while actively infected and followed longitudinally. CDR3 length equals 14 residues. V lost 6 bases, J lost 0 bases, and 10 bases lay in between. Germline-derived CDR1 and CDR2 are LNHDA and SQIVND (reference sequence).

The material sequenced was peripheral blood. The TCR originated in a woman in her 70s with COVID-19, enrolled during active disease. This rearrangement joins TRBV19 to TRBJ2-3, with D tentatively TRBD2 (7 bases). The CDR3 nucleotides are TGTGCCAGTAGGAGGGGGGGGAGCACAGATACGCAGTATTTT. Encoded protein: CASRRGGSTDTQYF. The full variable domain, with the rest looked up from reference TRBV19 and TRBJ2-3, is DGGITQSPKYLFRKEGQNVTLSCEQNLNHDAMYWYRQDPGQGLRLIYYSQIVNDFQKGDIAEGYSVSREKKESFPLTVTSAQKNPTAFYLCASRRGGSTDTQYFGPGTRLTVL.